Detailed here is one T cell receptor beta chain. This clone has a handful of counts. Its cognate antigen has yet to be identified. No base quality values were provided; no much bigger clone lies one nucleotide off. The CDR3, cysteine through phenylalanine, is 16 amino acids long. CDR3 DNA only is kept here, 48 bases in frame from base 1. From V the trimming removes 6 bases and from J it removes 0 bases, while the gene matches leave 11 bases of the junction unaccounted for. Based on the germline V gene, the CDR1 and CDR2 sequences are SGHRS and YFSETQ. This specimen comes from a study of beta chain features in type 1 diabetes (dated by TCRdb to the late 2010s). Regarding the study in general: No differences in mean age, gender distribution, total cell number or subset yield were found between patients and healthy donors. Naive and central memory subsets were obtained from all 30 or so donors, but regulatory and stem cell-like memory subsets were isolated from only 8 patients and roughly 8 healthy donors. A total of approximately 100 million sorted cells were examined across all samples, and the number of cells per subset was strongly correlated with RNA yield. In the study, recently diagnosed type 1 diabetes patients and matched healthy donors were compared on the TCRB repertoires of their sorted circulating CD4+ T cell subsets.

From each donor, a single peripheral blood sample of roughly 0.11 L on average was drawn into heparinised tubes. A BD FACSAria II and a panel including CD45RO, CCR7, CD25, CD127, CD95 and CD27 were used to sort naive, central memory, regulatory and stem cell-like memory CD4+ T cells. A purity above 98% was achieved for all sorted populations. PBMCs were isolated immediately by Lymphoprep density gradient centrifugation and stained directly without culture. Samples were stained and sorted in pairs, with one healthy donor and one patient per experiment, so that batch effects were minimized. What the authors observed across the whole study: At VDJ recombination sites, type 1 diabetes patients had fewer insertions and more deleted nucleotides, which implies abnormalities in thymic rearrangement. Naive, central memory and regulatory TCRB repertoires appeared to be more similar among patients than among healthy donors. Because cDNA was sequenced instead of genomic DNA, highly expressing activated cells could be over-represented, though the groups showed no difference in activation or CD3 levels. A moderate but significant shortening of TCRB CDR3 length was observed in type 1 diabetes patients in all four CD4+ subsets. Shorter templates might be favored by PCR, yet because patient and control samples were amplified and corrected together, any such skew would affect both groups equally. Because the HLA sub-analyses included only small numbers of individuals, any influence of HLA type on TCRB rearrangement was left unresolved.

The entire amount of isolated RNA was reverse transcribed using the High Capacity cDNA Reverse Transcription Kit, so the sequenced TCRB transcripts were expressed ones. Deep immunoSEQ sequencing was performed on naive, central memory and regulatory T cell samples, with an average of around 3.4 million total reads per sample. Sorted cells were lysed in RLT buffer and RNA was extracted with DNase-treated RNeasy Micro or Mini kits, depending on cell number. Each cell subset was processed on its own to prevent cross-contamination, while patient and healthy donor samples were processed together. The immunoSEQ multiplex PCR was used to amplify TCRB sequences from cDNA, yielding 87-bp fragments that span the CDR3 region. Sequencing of the amplicons was done on the Illumina HiSeq platform. From the authors' description of their analysis: PCR bias was computationally corrected using synthetic template baselines, reads within Hamming distance 2 were collapsed, and singletons that could not be merged were discarded. Reads were aligned against IMGT to assign V, D and J genes, CDR3 length and insertions or deletions at six rearrangement sites. Within each subset, clonotype counts were normalized to sorted cell number, and only after that were true diversity and Gini coefficients computed with the tcR R package. The overlap coefficient, calculated on TCRB nucleotide sequences, was used to measure repertoire sharing. As a proxy for the pre-selection repertoire, out-of-frame TCRB sequences from naive cells were analyzed. TCRdb obtained this table from immuneACCESS and retained in-frame rearrangements with V and J assigned. These tables miss some clones; where compared with another copy, unresolved V genes account for less than half of the shortfall, and the remainder is unexplained. V and J calls and clone size come straight from that table; D and trimming were deduced from the DNA. The sample profile shows about 660,000 clones; 11% to 15% of them were found once. The biggest ten clones account for around 0.04% of the sample.

The chain employs TRBV5-1 and TRBJ1-1, with 7 middle bases fitting TRBD1. The source of this sequence is a man aged 18 to 29 with type 1 diabetes. The sample taken for sequencing was naive CD4+ T cells from blood. This specimen's cell subset or site label, per the study, means: true naive CD4+ T cells. The CDR3 region has the sequence CASTPRTGEMNTEAFF. The DNA is TGCGCCAGCACCCCGCGAACAGGGGAGATGAACACTGAAGCTTTCTTT.